This entry lists 18 T cell receptor beta chains sequenced from one sample in a study of blood T cell dynamics during melanoma immunotherapy. The table came from immunoSEQ multiplex PCR; TCRdb's copy has only in-frame clones and leaves some out. The sample contains approximately 22,000 clones, approximately 88% of which appear only once. Documented time point: pre-treatment baseline. The specimen was blood, collected from a patient treated with checkpoint blockade. These receptors were taken from a human donor with melanoma.

This chain uses TRBV5-6 with TRBJ2-5, with D unresolved. The ends were cut back, 2 bases at V and 4 bases at J, with 3 bases in the middle. Germline V gene sequence: CDR1 SGHDT, CDR2 YYEEEE. The CDR3 totals 11 residues. The CDR3 DNA reads as TGTGCCAGCAGCTTTGGAGAGACCCAGTACTTC. Amino acids: CASSFGETQYF.

This chain links TRBV11-2 with TRBJ2-5; 8 bases fit TRBD2. This CDR3 contains 15 residues. Per germline, CDR1 SGHAT and CDR2 FQNNGV. V lost 5 bases, J lost 4 bases, and 9 bases stayed unmatched. The CDR3 region is CASSTRTGGPETQYF. The CDR3 DNA follows: TGTGCCAGCAGCACCCGCACGGGAGGGCCAGAGACCCAGTACTTC.

V and J are TRBV21-1 and TRBJ2-5. TRBV21-1 is a pseudogene segment. This CDR3 contains 14 residues. CDR3 nucleotide sequence: TGTGCCAGCAGCCCCCGGGACCTAGAGGAGACCCAGTACTTC. This translates into CASSPRDLEETQYF.

The rearrangement uses TRBV7-6 and TRBJ1-5; the D is unclear. V lost 4 bases, J lost 5 bases, and 15 bases lay in between. Germline V gene sequence: CDR1 SGHVS, CDR2 FNYEAQ. The CDR3 extends over 15 amino acids. The CDR3 loop is CASSSSRAGDQPQHF. The DNA of the CDR3 is TGTGCCAGCAGCTCCTCCCGGGCCGGAGATCAGCCCCAGCATTTT.

The CDR3 DNA is TGCGCCAGCAGCCAAGATCAAGTTTGGGTCGGGGAGCTGTTTTTT. Protein: CASSQDQVWVGELFF. The genes are TRBV4-1 and TRBJ2-2; D remains unclear. Trimming removed 0 bases from V and 7 bases from J, with 12 bases in between. CDR3 length: 15 amino acids. Looked up from germline, CDR1 is MGHRA and CDR2 is YSYEKL.

The J gene is TRBJ2-1, the V gene TRBV5-1, with 12 bases identical to TRBD2. CDR1 is SGHRS, CDR2 YFSETQ, per germline. The ends lost 9 bases at V and 6 bases at J; junction bases unmatched: 7. This CDR3 comprises 14 residues. The CDR3 protein is CATSLTSGSNEQFF. The CDR3 nucleotides are TGCGCCACCTCATTGACTAGCGGGAGCAATGAGCAGTTCTTC. The full variable domain, in which reference TRBV5-1 and TRBJ2-1 provide the parts outside the CDR3, is KAGVTQTPRYLIKTRGQQVTLSCSPISGHRSVSWYQQTPGQGLQFLFEYFSETQRNKGNFPGRFSGRQFSNSRSEMNVSTLELGDSALYLCATSLTSGSNEQFFGPGTRLTVL.

A remark on this clone: One end of the junction does not line up with germline, which may come from a read error. V gene TRBV2 combines with J gene TRBJ2-5; 7 bases align to TRBD2. The CDR3 length is 12 residues. CDR1 is SNHLY and CDR2 is FYNNEI in the germline V gene. In nucleotides, the CDR3 is TGTGCCAGCAGGGGAAGCGGGACTCCCCTGAACTTC. Encoded protein: CASRGSGTPLNF.

This chain connects TRBV6-1 to TRBJ2-6; D is perhaps TRBD1 (5 bases). CDR3 length: 15 amino acids. The germline V gene encodes CDR1 MNHNS and CDR2 SASEGT. Trimming took 6 bases from V and 2 from J, leaving 11 bases between them. In DNA form, the CDR3 reads TGTGCCAGCAGGGGCGCAGGGACTGGGGCCAACGTCCTGACTTTC. Protein sequence: CASRGAGTGANVLTF.

The rearrangement joins TRBV7-2 to TRBJ2-3, with D uncertain. V lost 5 bases to trimming and J lost 2 bases, with 2 bases between them. Germline lookup yields CDR1 SGHTA and CDR2 FQGNSA. This CDR3 is 11 amino acids long. DNA of the CDR3: TGTGCCAGCAGCAACACAGATACGCAGTATTTT. Translated: CASSNTDTQYF.

This clone was observed a single time. The rearrangement uses TRBV27 and TRBJ2-7; a possible D gene is TRBD1 (6 bases). The germline V gene encodes CDR1 MNHEY and CDR2 SMNVEV (reference sequence). The CDR3 loop spans 14 amino acids. Trimming pared 4 bases from V and 4 bases from J, leaving 14 bases between. As DNA, the CDR3 is TGTGCCAGCAGTTCACAGGGCAGTTATTACGAGCAGTACTTC. It translates to CASSSQGSYYEQYF.

As to this clone: The sample carries other DNA sequences with the same CDR3. The chain couples TRBV28 to TRBJ2-2; no definite D call. CDR3 size: 14 residues. In germline, CDR1 is MDHEN, CDR2 SYDVKM. Trimming removed 2 bases from V and 1 base from J, with 5 bases in between. The CDR3 sequence: CASSLTGNTGELFF. CDR3 sequence (DNA): TGTGCCAGCAGTTTAACGGGGAACACCGGGGAGCTGTTTTTT.

The rearrangement links TRBV19 to TRBJ1-2; 9 bases fit TRBD1. Germline lookup yields CDR1 LNHDA and CDR2 SQIVND (reference sequence). This CDR3 region has 19 residues. The J segment lost 3 bases and the V segment lost 1 base, leaving 15 bases of the junction unmatched. The CDR3 DNA sequence: TGTGCCAGTAGTATAGCCACGGGACAGGGTTTCATCGAGTACTATGGCTACACCTTC. Protein sequence: CASSIATGQGFIEYYGYTF.

The chain recombines TRBV4-1 with TRBJ2-7; no clear D gene. The length of the CDR3 is 15 residues. The germline CDR1 and CDR2 sequences are MGHRA and YSYEKL. V lost 4 bases, J lost 3 bases, and 16 bases lay in between. CDR3 sequence reads: CASSLAPVVGYEQYF. The CDR3 bases are TGCGCCAGCAGCCTCGCCCCGGTCGTTGGCTACGAGCAGTACTTC.

The gene calls are TRBV15 and TRBJ1-1; D is uncertain. CDR1 and CDR2 (germline): LNHNV, YYDKDF (reference sequence). The ends were cut back, 0 bases at V and 4 bases at J, with 12 bases in the middle. The CDR3 runs 15 residues. The CDR3 is CATSRDRNTRTEAFF. CDR3 coding DNA: TGTGCCACCAGCAGAGATCGAAACACCCGCACTGAAGCTTTCTTT.

The V and J genes are TRBV2 and TRBJ2-5; the D gene is possibly TRBD2 (7 bases). The germline V gene has CDR1 SNHLY and CDR2 FYNNEI. Trimming stripped 7 bases from V and 3 bases from J, with 18 bases between. The CDR3 is made up of 15 amino acids. CDR3: CASNIGGLQEETQYF. In nucleotides, the CDR3 is TGTGCCAGCAATATCGGGGGGCTTCAAGAAGAGACCCAGTACTTC. The whole variable domain, remainder taken from reference TRBV2 and TRBJ2-5, is EPEVTQTPSHQVTQMGQEVILRCVPISNHLYFYWYRQILGQKVEFLVSFYNNEISEKSEIFDDQFSVERPDGSNFTLKIRSTKLEDSAMYFCASNIGGLQEETQYFGPGTRLLVL.

The rearrangement joins TRBV5-4 to TRBJ2-7; 7 positions agree with TRBD1. This CDR3 is 13 amino acids long. CDR1 and CDR2 (germline): SGHNT, YYREEE (reference sequence). Unmatched junction bases numbered 7, after V lost 4 bases and J lost 6 bases. The CDR3 protein is CASSPGQLGEQYF. CDR3 DNA sequence: TGTGCCAGCAGCCCGGGACAGCTAGGCGAGCAGTACTTC.

The chain couples TRBV11-3 to TRBJ2-2; 7 bases match TRBD1. CDR1 and CDR2 (germline): SGHNT, YENEEA. V lost 5 bases and J lost 4; bases outside the gene matches: 7. CDR3 length: 15 residues. The CDR3 is CASSSGQDLTGELFF. In DNA form, the CDR3 reads TGTGCCAGCAGCAGCGGACAGGACCTCACCGGGGAGCTGTTTTTT.

The chain has TRBV6-6 and TRBJ2-7; unclear D gene. Germline V gene sequence: CDR1 MNHNY, CDR2 SVGAGI (reference sequence). The CDR3 has 14 amino acids. The ends were cut back, 0 bases at V and 3 bases at J, with 9 bases in the middle. CDR3 residues: CASSYSIFNYEQYF. CDR3 in DNA: TGTGCCAGCAGTTACTCGATTTTTAACTACGAGCAGTACTTC.